This is a list of T cell receptor beta chains from one sample in a study of graft-versus-host responses after intestinal transplantation. TCRdb's table, derived via immunoSEQ multiplex PCR, lists solely in-frame clones and lacks some. The sample lists roughly 4,000 clones; almost 85% were seen once. The sequencing here drew on ileum tissue, taken roughly 660 days after intestinal transplant. These receptors came from a human patient who received an intestinal transplant, so some T cells may come from the graft donor. The CDR3 runs from the conserved cysteine through the conserved F or W. The order of the fields is clone size, D gene, V gene, J gene, CDR3 DNA, CDR3 protein. D genes are given only for firm matches. The size of a clone is reported for some rows only, either as once, few or many, or as a class for expanded clones.

-,-,TRBV2,TRBJ2-5,TGTGCCAGCAATAGAGAGGAAGAGACCCAGTACTTC,CASNREEETQYF
-,-,TRBV7-9,TRBJ2-1,TGTGCCAGCAGGACGGATGAGCAGTTCTTC,CASRTDEQFF
-,-,TRBV6-1,TRBJ1-3,TGTGCCAGCCGTCGGGGCACCAGCTCTGGAAACACCATATATTTT,CASRRGTSSGNTIYF
-,-,TRBV7-3,TRBJ1-6,TGTGCCAGCAGCTATCTTCCGAATTCACCCCTCCACTTT,CASSYLPNSPLHF
-,TRBD2,TRBV28,TRBJ2-1,TGTGCCAGCAATGGGGGACTAGCGGGGGGCTTTGAGCAGTTCTTC,CASNGGLAGGFEQFF
few,-,TRBV7-9,TRBJ1-3,TGTGCCAGCAGCTTTTTTGGAAACACCATATATTTT,CASSFFGNTIYF
-,TRBD2,TRBV19,TRBJ2-7,TGTGCCAGTAGTGAGCGGGGGGGATACGAGCAGTACTTC,CASSERGGYEQYF
-,-,TRBV6-1,TRBJ1-2,TGTGCCAGCAGAGAATCTACAGGGAATCGGTATGGCTACACCTTC,CASRESTGNRYGYTF
-,-,TRBV10-3,TRBJ2-7,TGTGCCATCTTGGACCGTGGGAGATCAGACGAGCAGTACTTC,CAILDRGRSDEQYF
few,-,TRBV14,TRBJ2-7,TGTGCCAGCAGCCAAGGCTACGAGCAGTACTTC,CASSQGYEQYF
-,-,TRBV5-1,TRBJ2-5,TGCGCCAGCAGCCGGGTGGGGTTAGAGACCCAGTACTTC,CASSRVGLETQYF
-,-,TRBV7-9,TRBJ1-2,TGTGCCAGCAGTTATCCACAGGGCGCCTATGGCTACACCTTC,CASSYPQGAYGYTF
-,-,TRBV10-3,TRBJ2-2,TGTGCCATCGGGAGCGCCGTGAACACCGGGGAGCTGTTTTTT,CAIGSAVNTGELFF
-,-,TRBV5-4,TRBJ2-7,TGTGCCAGCAGGCTCTTCGGGGGAACATCTTCCTACGAGCAGTACTTC,CASRLFGGTSSYEQYF
few,-,TRBV29-1,TRBJ2-4,TGCAGCGTTGCTCTGAGCTCCTCCAAAAACATTCAGTACTTC,CSVALSSSKNIQYF
once,-,TRBV9,TRBJ2-1,TGTGCCAGCAGCGTCGGAGGGCGGGATGAGCAGTTCTTC,CASSVGGRDEQFF
-,-,TRBV7-9,TRBJ2-3,TGTGCCAGCAGCTTATATTCTAGCGCTTATACAGATACGCAGTATTTT,CASSLYSSAYTDTQYF
-,TRBD1,TRBV5-1,TRBJ1-1,TGCGCCAGCAGCTTGGAAACAGGGGCGGTTGAAGCTTTCTTT,CASSLETGAVEAFF
-,-,TRBV4-2,TRBJ2-6,TGTGCCAGCAGCCAAGGTCGTTCCGGGGCCAACGTCCTGACTTTC,CASSQGRSGANVLTF
-,-,TRBV4-1,TRBJ2-2,TGCGCCAGCAGCCAACGAGTTTTTTCCGGGGTAAACACCGGGGAGCTGTTTTTT,CASSQRVFSGVNTGELFF
-,-,TRBV29-1,TRBJ2-7,TGCAGCACCTTCCCGGGACATGGAACCTCCTACGAGCAGTACTTC,CSTFPGHGTSYEQYF
-,-,TRBV14,TRBJ1-2,TGTGCCAGCAGCCAAGGGCTCCTAGCAGGCTACACCTTC,CASSQGLLAGYTF
-,-,TRBV19,TRBJ1-5,TGTGCCAGTAGAACAGGGTACCAGCCCCAGCATTTT,CASRTGYQPQHF
-,-,TRBV6-8,TRBJ2-7,TGTGCCAGCAGTACCTTGGGCGAGCAGTACTTC,CASSTLGEQYF
once,-,TRBV9,TRBJ2-3,TGTGCCAGCAGCGCGAAAACAGGGTATTCCGCAGATACGCAGTATTTT,CASSAKTGYSADTQYF